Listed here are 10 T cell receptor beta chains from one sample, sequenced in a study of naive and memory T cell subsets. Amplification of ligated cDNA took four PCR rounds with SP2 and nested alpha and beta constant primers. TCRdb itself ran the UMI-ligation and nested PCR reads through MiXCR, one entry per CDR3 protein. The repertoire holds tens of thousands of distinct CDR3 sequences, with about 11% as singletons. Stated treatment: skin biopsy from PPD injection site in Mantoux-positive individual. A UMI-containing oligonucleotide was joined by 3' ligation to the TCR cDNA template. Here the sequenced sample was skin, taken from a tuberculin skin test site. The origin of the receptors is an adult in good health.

The DNA of the CDR3 is TGCAGCGTTTTCCCAATTAGTGATACGCAGTATTTT. Its translation: CSVFPISDTQYF. This chain connects TRBV29-1 to TRBJ2-3; no reliable D call. The CDR3 totals 12 residues. The germline V gene has CDR1 SQVTM and CDR2 ANQGSEA. V was cut by 5 bases and J by 6 bases, with 12 bases left in between.

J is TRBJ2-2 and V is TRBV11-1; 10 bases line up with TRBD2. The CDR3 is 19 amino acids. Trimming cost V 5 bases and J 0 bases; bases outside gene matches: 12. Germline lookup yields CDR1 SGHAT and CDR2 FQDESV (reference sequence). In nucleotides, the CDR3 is TGTGCCAGCAGCCGAGCTTATCTACTAGCGGGACCGAACACCGGGGAGCTGTTTTTT. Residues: CASSRAYLLAGPNTGELFF.

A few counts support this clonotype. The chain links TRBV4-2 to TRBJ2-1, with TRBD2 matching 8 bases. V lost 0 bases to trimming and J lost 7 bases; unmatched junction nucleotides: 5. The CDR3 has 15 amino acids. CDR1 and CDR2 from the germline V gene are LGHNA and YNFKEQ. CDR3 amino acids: CASSQDPGGPNEQFF. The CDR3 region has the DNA TGTGCCAGCAGCCAAGATCCGGGGGGGCCAAATGAGCAGTTCTTC.

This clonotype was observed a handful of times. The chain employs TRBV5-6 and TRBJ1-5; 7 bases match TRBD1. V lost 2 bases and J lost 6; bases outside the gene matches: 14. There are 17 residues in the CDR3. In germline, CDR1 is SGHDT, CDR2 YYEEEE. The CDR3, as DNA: TGTGCCAGCAGCTTCGGGGGCAGGGGGATGATGGGTCAGCCCCAGCATTTT. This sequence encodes CASSFGGRGMMGQPQHF.

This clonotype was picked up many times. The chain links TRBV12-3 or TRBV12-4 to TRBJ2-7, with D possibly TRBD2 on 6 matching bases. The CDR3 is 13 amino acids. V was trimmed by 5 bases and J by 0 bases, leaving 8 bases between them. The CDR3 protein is CASSKTSSYEQYF. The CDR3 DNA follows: TGTGCCAGCAGTAAGACTAGCTCCTACGAGCAGTACTTC.

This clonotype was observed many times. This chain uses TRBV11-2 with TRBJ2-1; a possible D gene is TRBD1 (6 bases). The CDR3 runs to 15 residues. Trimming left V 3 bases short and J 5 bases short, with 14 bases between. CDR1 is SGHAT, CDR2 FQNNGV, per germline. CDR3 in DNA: TGTGCCAGCAGCTTGGTACAGGGAGCGAACAATGAGCAGTTCTTC. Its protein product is CASSLVQGANNEQFF. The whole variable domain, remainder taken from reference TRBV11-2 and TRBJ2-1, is EAGVAQSPRYKIIEKRQSVAFWCNPISGHATLYWYQQILGQGPKLLIQFQNNGVVDDSQLPKDRFSAERLKGVDSTLKIQPAKLEDSAVYLCASSLVQGANNEQFFGPGTRLTVL.

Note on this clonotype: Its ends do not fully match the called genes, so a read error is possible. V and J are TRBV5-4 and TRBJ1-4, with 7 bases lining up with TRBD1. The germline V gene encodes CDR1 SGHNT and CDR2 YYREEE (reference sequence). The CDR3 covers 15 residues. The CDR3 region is CASSVNRGGSEKLSF. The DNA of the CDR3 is TGTGCCAGCAGCGTCAACAGGGGAGGAAGCGAAAAACTGTCTTTT.

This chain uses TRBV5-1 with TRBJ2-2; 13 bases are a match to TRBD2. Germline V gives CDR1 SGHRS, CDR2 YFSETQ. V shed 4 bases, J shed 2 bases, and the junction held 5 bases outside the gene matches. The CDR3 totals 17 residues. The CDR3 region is CASSLWTSGGNTGELFF. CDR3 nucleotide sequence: TGCGCCAGCAGCCTCTGGACTAGCGGGGGTAACACCGGGGAGCTGTTTTTT.

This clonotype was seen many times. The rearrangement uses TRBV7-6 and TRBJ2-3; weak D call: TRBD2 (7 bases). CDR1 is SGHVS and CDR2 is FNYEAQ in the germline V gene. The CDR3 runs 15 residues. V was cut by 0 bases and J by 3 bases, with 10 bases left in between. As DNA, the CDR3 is TGTGCCAGCAGCTTAGCGGGGGGGCCGACAGATACGCAGTATTTT. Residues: CASSLAGGPTDTQYF.

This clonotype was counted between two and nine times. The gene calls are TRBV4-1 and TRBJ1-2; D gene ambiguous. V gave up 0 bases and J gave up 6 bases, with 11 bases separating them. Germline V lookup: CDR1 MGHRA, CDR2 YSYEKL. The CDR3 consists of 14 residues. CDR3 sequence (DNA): TGCGCCAGCAGCCAAGATTTAGAGGGTAATGGCTACACCTTC. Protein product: CASSQDLEGNGYTF.